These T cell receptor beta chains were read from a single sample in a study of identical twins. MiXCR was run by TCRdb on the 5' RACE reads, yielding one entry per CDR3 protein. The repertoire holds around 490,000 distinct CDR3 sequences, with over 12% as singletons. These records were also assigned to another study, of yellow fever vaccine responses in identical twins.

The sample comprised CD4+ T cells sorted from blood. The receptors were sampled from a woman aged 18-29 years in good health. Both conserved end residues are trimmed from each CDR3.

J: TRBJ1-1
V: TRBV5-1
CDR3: ASSLLGRDNTEAF

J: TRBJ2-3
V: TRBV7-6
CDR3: ASSLVWDPNTDTQY

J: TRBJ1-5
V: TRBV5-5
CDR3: ASSAAGGNQPQH

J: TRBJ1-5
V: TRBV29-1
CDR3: SVSGISGQPQH

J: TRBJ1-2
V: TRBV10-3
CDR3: AIKPQGDYGYT

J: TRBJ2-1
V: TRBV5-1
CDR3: ASSLGGTSGSYNEQF

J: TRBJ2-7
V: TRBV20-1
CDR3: SGGTSSREQY

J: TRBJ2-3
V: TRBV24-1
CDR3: ATSGAGDLTDTQY

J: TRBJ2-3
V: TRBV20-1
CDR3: SGTLAGVEDTQY

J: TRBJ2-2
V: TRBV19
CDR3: ASSILDRDTGELF

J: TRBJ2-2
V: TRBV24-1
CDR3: ATSDPGANTGELF

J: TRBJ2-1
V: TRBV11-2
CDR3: ASSQRWLAGGPWNEQF

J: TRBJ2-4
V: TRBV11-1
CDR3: ASSLVRSPNIQY

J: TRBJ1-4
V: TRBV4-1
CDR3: ASSPSGWDRAEKLF

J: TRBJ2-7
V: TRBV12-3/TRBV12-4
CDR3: ASSLGLGVREQY

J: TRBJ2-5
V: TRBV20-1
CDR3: RPGQGVTETQY

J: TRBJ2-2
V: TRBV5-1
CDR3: ASSTRGNTGELF

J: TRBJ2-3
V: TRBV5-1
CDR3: ASSPIPLAGSTDTQY

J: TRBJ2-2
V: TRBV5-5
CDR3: ASSQEERDTGELF

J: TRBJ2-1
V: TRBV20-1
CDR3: SVIRDFGGYNEQF

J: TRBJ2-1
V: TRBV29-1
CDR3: SVVYVDNRNEQF

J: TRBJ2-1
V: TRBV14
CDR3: ASSHYILAGGPYEQF

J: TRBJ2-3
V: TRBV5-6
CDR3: ASSLGGRGTDTQY

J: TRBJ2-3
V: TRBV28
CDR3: ASSLAGLAGGTDTQY

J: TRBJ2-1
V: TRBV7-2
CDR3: ASSPQSGTSVYQGRF

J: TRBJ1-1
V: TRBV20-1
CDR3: SASHPWADSLNPEAF

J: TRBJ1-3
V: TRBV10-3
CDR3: AISEMDRVYGNTIY

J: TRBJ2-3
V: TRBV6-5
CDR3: ASSYSLAGLTDTQY

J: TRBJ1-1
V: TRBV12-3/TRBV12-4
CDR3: ASSFFGDTEAF

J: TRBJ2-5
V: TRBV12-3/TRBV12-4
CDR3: ASSLGDSQETQY

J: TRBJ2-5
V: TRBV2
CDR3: ASKKSRGQETQY

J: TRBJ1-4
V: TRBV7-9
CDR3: ASSWGGVSNEKLF

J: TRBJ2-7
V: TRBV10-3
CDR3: AITGGPYSYEQY

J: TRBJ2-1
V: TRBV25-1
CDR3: ASSEYTPRTGSSYNEQF

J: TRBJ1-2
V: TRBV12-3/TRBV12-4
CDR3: ASSFYQEGNYGYT

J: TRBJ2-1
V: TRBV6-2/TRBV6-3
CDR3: ASSYRGNEQF

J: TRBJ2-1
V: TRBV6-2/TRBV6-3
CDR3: ASSYGGSVGEQF

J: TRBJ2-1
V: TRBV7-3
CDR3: ASSIIAGGLWF

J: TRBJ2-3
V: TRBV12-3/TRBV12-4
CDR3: ASSLAGWADTQY

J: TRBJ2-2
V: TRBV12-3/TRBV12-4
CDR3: ASRTQGATGELF

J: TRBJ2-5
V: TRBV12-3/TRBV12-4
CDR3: ASSFSGGGTQY

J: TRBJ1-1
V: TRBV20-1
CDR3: SARDMNTEAF

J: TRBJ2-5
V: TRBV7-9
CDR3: ASSSWTKETQY

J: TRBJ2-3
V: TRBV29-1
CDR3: SVGVGLAGITDTQY

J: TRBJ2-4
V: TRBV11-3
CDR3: ASGTSGSINIQY

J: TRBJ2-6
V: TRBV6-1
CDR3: ASRRRLAGETPGANVLT

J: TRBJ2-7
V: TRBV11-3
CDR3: ASSLTLPLFSGGPWDEQY

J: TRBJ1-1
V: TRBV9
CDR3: ASTFQAF

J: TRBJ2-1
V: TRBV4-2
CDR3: ASSPGGQRANNEQF

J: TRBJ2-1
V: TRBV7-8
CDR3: ASGDRGRAKEEQF

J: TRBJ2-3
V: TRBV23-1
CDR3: ASKVRTWTDTQY